This T cell receptor (beta chain) was obtained from a study of Ad26.COV2.S vaccination and SARS-CoV-2 variants. Study context: Among those in the COV1001 Ad26.COV2.S trial arm was the donor. Overall study findings and caveats: It is possible that the TCR breadth and depth analyses underestimated the total T cell responses.

Sample treatment: some 20 received Ad26.COV2.S at low or high dose, single or two shots; about five received placebo; per-sample allocation not given. Material that was analyzed had been drawn on day 63 after the first vaccine or placebo injection. This adult donor, from Boston, was 18-55 years old. Per the germline V gene, CDR1 is MNHNS and CDR2 is SASEGT. CDR3 size: 13 residues. Trimming took 1 base from V and 4 from J, leaving 7 bases between them. Only in-frame clones appear in the TCRdb table, and some are missing; sequencing was by immunoSEQ multiplex PCR. The sample carries some 340,000 clones, around 84% recorded once. Points on this clone: Antigen specificity is unknown.

The specimen comprised peripheral blood, sampled in a trial of Ad26.COV2.S vaccine versus placebo. The gene calls are TRBV6-1 and TRBJ1-2; the D is unclear. The TCR comes from a person between 18 and 60 years old who received the Ad26.COV2.S COVID-19 vaccine or a placebo. The CDR3, as DNA: TGTGCCAGCAGTGAAGTTATAGTCTATGGCTACACCTTC. This codes for CASSEVIVYGYTF.